The count of the clone carrying this T cell receptor beta chain is one. Generated by immunoSEQ multiplex PCR, the TCRdb table keeps only in-frame clones and is missing some. The top ten hold 17% of the sample, which has around 100,000 clones, approximately 90% seen once. This sample was taken from a study of blood T cell repertoires in COVID-19. About the research overall: COVID-19 samples collected from the United States, Italy and Spain covered acute and convalescent phases.

Per the germline V gene, CDR1 is SNHLY and CDR2 is FYNNEI. The CDR3 extends over 16 amino acids. V lost 7 bases and J lost 7; bases outside the gene matches: 17. J is TRBJ1-1 and V is TRBV2; 8 nucleotides match TRBD1. Sequencing input: peripheral blood. This TCR came from a man aged 50 to 60 with acute or convalescent COVID-19. CDR3 in amino acids: CASKQKQGQGASEAFF. As DNA, the CDR3 is TGTGCCAGCAAACAAAAACAAGGGCAGGGGGCGAGTGAAGCTTTCTTT.